The 28 T cell receptor beta chains below come from one sample, sequenced in a study of T cell responses to AZD1222 COVID-19 vaccine. TCRdb's copy holds only in-frame clones and misses some; the assay was immunoSEQ multiplex PCR. In the table there are around 200,000 clones, about 86% of which are singletons. Sample: peripheral blood, taken on day 0 of AZD1222 vaccination. The receptors shown here come from an adult in good health.

This chain joins TRBV5-4 and TRBJ2-3, with D maybe TRBD2 (5 bases). CDR1 and CDR2 (germline): SGHNT, YYREEE (reference sequence). This CDR3 region has 14 residues. Trimming stripped 2 bases from V and 4 bases from J, with 11 bases between. The CDR3 DNA reads as TGTGCCAGCAGCTTCCCGACTACCGCAGATACGCAGTATTTT. Translated, it gives CASSFPTTADTQYF.

The rearrangement links TRBV13 to TRBJ1-4; 8 nucleotides match TRBD1. The CDR3 is 13 amino acids. Trimming removed 1 base from V and 9 bases from J; junction bases left unmatched: 1. Germline V lookup: CDR1 PRHDT, CDR2 FYEKMQ (reference sequence). The CDR3 bases are TGTGCCAGCAGCTTAGCAGGGGGCAAAAAACTGTTTTTT. Encoded protein: CASSLAGGKKLFF.

V usage is TRBV11-2 and J usage is TRBJ2-1; D may be TRBD1 (5 bases). The CDR3 runs to 16 residues. CDR1 and CDR2 from the germline V gene are SGHAT and FQNNGV. Trimming took 8 bases from V and 4 from J, leaving 21 bases between them. The CDR3, as DNA: TGTGCCAGCGCACCATTCGAGACAGCGAGATACAATGAGCAGTTCTTC. Translating gives CASAPFETARYNEQFF.

The gene calls are TRBV7-9 and TRBJ1-3; TRBD1 matches at 9 bases. The CDR3 runs to 16 residues. The ends lost 6 bases at V and 4 bases at J; junction bases unmatched: 10. Germline CDR1 and CDR2: SEHNR and FQNEAQ (reference sequence). The CDR3, as DNA: TGTGCCAGCAGTTTTACAGGGGGCCCTTACGGAAACACCATATATTTT. As protein: CASSFTGGPYGNTIYF.

The chain recombines TRBV9 with TRBJ2-1; TRBD1 agrees at 8 bases. The J segment lost 5 bases and the V segment lost 3 bases, leaving 7 bases of the junction unmatched. The CDR3 contains 15 residues. Germline V gene data show CDR1 as SGDLS and CDR2 as YYNGEE. The CDR3 DNA reads as TGTGCCAGCAGCGCACCAGGGGGCAGGGACAATGAGCAGTTCTTC. Its protein is CASSAPGGRDNEQFF.

The rearrangement links TRBV20-1 to TRBJ2-2, with D unclear. V was cut by 8 bases and J by 4 bases, with 8 bases left in between. Germline V lookup: CDR1 DFQATT, CDR2 SNEGSKA (reference sequence). CDR3 length: 11 residues. The CDR3 sequence is CSSWATGELFF. The CDR3 nucleotides read TGCAGTTCCTGGGCCACCGGGGAGCTGTTTTTT.

As concerns this clone: Other DNA sequences in the sample encode the same CDR3. The rearrangement uses TRBV28 and TRBJ1-5; the D is unclear. V was trimmed by 6 bases and J by 4 bases, leaving 4 bases between them. Germline CDR1 is MDHEN and CDR2 is SYDVKM. This CDR3 comprises 11 residues. CDR3 sequence reads: CASSPNQPQHF. The CDR3 DNA reads as TGTGCCAGCAGCCCAAATCAGCCCCAGCATTTT. Full variable domain (missing parts from reference TRBV28 and TRBJ1-5): DVKVTQSSRYLVKRTGEKVFLECVQDMDHENMFWYRQDPGLGLRLIYFSYDVKMKEKGDIPEGYSVSREKKERFSLILESASTNQTSMYLCASSPNQPQHFGDGTRLSIL.

J is TRBJ2-2 and V is TRBV5-4, with 15 bases aligning to TRBD2. V shed 0 bases, J shed 4 bases, and the junction held 4 bases outside the gene matches. The CDR3 is 18 amino acids. From germline, CDR1 is SGHNT and CDR2 YYREEE (reference sequence). CDR3 bases: TGTGCCAGCAGCTTGGGGACTAGCGGGGGGGCCGGCACCGGGGAGCTGTTTTTT. This codes for CASSLGTSGGAGTGELFF.

The chain has TRBV11-3 and TRBJ2-1, with 7 bases that match TRBD1. CDR3 size: 16 residues. Germline CDR1 is SGHNT and CDR2 is YENEEA. Trimming removed 0 bases from V and 7 bases from J; junction bases left unmatched: 9. The CDR3 nucleotides read TGTGCCAGCAGCTTAGATTTAGGGGGCCGGGGTAATGAGCAGTTCTTC. Protein sequence: CASSLDLGGRGNEQFF.

The rearrangement joins TRBV27 to TRBJ1-1, with TRBD1 matching over 8 bases. The CDR3 covers 13 residues. Germline CDR1 is MNHEY and CDR2 is SMNVEV (reference sequence). The junction had 11 bases not matched to a gene; V was cut back by 7 bases and J by 10 bases. CDR3 residues: CASISPQQGGAFF. Here the CDR3 DNA reads TGTGCCAGCATCTCCCCACAACAGGGGGGAGCTTTCTTT.

This sequence joins TRBV2 and TRBJ1-6; D ambiguous. The CDR3 contains 15 residues. Germline loops: CDR1 SNHLY, CDR2 FYNNEI. The V end lost 8 bases, the J end lost 4 bases, and 15 bases lay between the germline ends. The CDR3 spells CASFTAETYNSPLHF. In DNA, the CDR3 is TGTGCCAGCTTTACTGCGGAAACTTATAATTCACCCCTCCACTTT.

The chain employs TRBV3-1 (or the pseudogene TRBV3-2) and TRBJ2-1, with 9 nucleotides matching TRBD2. Trimming took 7 bases from V and 7 from J; bases not matched to a gene: 11. The CDR3 runs to 15 residues. In germline, CDR1 is LGHDT, CDR2 YNNKEL (reference sequence). The CDR3 is CASTHSGRSRNEQFF. Written as DNA, the CDR3 is TGTGCCAGCACCCATAGCGGGAGAAGTAGGAATGAGCAGTTCTTC.

CDR3 in amino acids: CASSPNSKNTEAFF. CDR3 DNA sequence: TGTGCCAGCTCACCAAACAGCAAGAACACTGAAGCTTTCTTT. V usage is TRBV18 and J usage is TRBJ1-1; D is uncertain. V lost 2 bases and J 1 base, leaving 8 bases between the germline ends. This CDR3 has 14 residues. CDR1 and CDR2 from the germline V gene are KGHSH and LQKENI.

The chain joins TRBV9 to TRBJ1-5; the D gene is possibly TRBD1 (6 bases). CDR3 length: 13 residues. Germline CDR1 and CDR2: SGDLS and YYNGEE. Trimming cost V 4 bases and J 4 bases, with 9 bases left between them. In DNA, the CDR3 is TGTGCCAGCAGCCCCCAGGGGAATCAGCCCCAGCATTTT. The encoded protein is CASSPQGNQPQHF.

V usage is TRBV2 and J usage is TRBJ1-2; a possible D gene is TRBD1 (5 bases). The V end lost 7 bases, the J end lost 6 bases, and 27 bases lay between the germline ends. The V gene's germline CDR1 is SNHLY and CDR2 FYNNEI. This CDR3 has 17 amino acids. CDR3 region: CASKQLSSSLGEHGYTF. CDR3 nucleotides: TGTGCCAGCAAGCAATTAAGTTCGAGCCTAGGGGAACATGGCTACACCTTC.

This rearrangement joins TRBV27 to TRBJ2-7, with D possibly TRBD2 on 6 matching bases. V lost 5 bases to trimming and J lost 7 bases, with 15 bases between them. The germline V gene has CDR1 MNHEY and CDR2 SMNVEV (reference sequence). The CDR3 sequence is 13 residues long. The CDR3 spells CASSKLEGGEQYF. DNA for the CDR3: TGTGCCAGCAGTAAACTGGAGGGTGGGGAGCAGTACTTC.

To note about this clone: The junction departs from the called germline gene at one end, perhaps through a read error. The chain recombines TRBV6-1 with TRBJ1-2; the D gene is possibly TRBD1 (6 bases). The CDR3 runs 14 residues. Germline V gene lookup returns CDR1 MNHNS and CDR2 SASEGT. As DNA, the CDR3 is TGTGCCATCCCGGGCCTCGGGGGGCCCTATGGCTACACTTTC. As protein: CAIPGLGGPYGYTF.

This clone was seen more than once but under ten times. The J gene is TRBJ1-5, the V gene TRBV6-5, with D perhaps TRBD1 (5 bases). V lost 8 bases and J 4 bases, leaving 15 bases between the germline ends. CDR1 and CDR2 (germline): MNHEY, SVGAGI. This CDR3 is 14 amino acids long. For the CDR3, the DNA is TGTGCCAGCCGGCTGGGGGGGACTAATCAGCCCCAGCATTTT. Translation: CASRLGGTNQPQHF.

CDR3 loop: CASSLAGGKGGEKLFF. In DNA form, the CDR3 reads TGCGCCAGCAGCTTGGCCGGGGGGAAGGGTGGTGAAAAACTGTTTTTT. The J gene is TRBJ1-4, the V gene TRBV5-1, with a possible D match to TRBD1 (5 bases). Germline CDR1 is SGHRS and CDR2 is YFSETQ. The CDR3 spans 16 residues. With 0 bases removed from V and 7 bases from J, the gap between germline ends came to 16 bases.

The chain combines TRBV5-1 with TRBJ2-5; TRBD1 matches 7 bases. CDR1 SGHRS and CDR2 YFSETQ come from the germline V gene. With V trimmed by 4 bases and J by 5 bases, 8 bases remained unmatched. The CDR3 loop spans 14 amino acids. The CDR3 DNA follows: TGCGCCAGCAGCCCCGACAGGGCGGTTGAGACCCAGTACTTC. Protein sequence: CASSPDRAVETQYF. Looking up the rest from reference TRBV5-1 and TRBJ2-5 gives the full variable domain: KAGVTQTPRYLIKTRGQQVTLSCSPISGHRSVSWYQQTPGQGLQFLFEYFSETQRNKGNFPGRFSGRQFSNSRSEMNVSTLELGDSALYLCASSPDRAVETQYFGPGTRLLVL.

The CDR3 nucleotides are TGTGCCAGTAGTATCGATTGGAACACTGAAGCTTTCTTT. This translates into CASSIDWNTEAFF. This chain links TRBV19 with TRBJ1-1; D not certain. The CDR3 sequence is 13 residues long. Germline CDR1 is LNHDA and CDR2 is SQIVND (reference sequence). Trimming removed 3 bases at V and 1 base at J, with 6 bases between.

The rearrangement uses TRBV30 and TRBJ1-1; D may be TRBD1 (5 bases). Per the germline V gene, CDR1 is GTSNPN and CDR2 is SVGIG (reference sequence). Deletions cut 2 bases from V and 3 bases from J, with 10 bases between. The CDR3 consists of 13 residues. The chain's CDR3 is CAWSPGQDTEAFF. CDR3 nucleotide sequence: TGTGCCTGGAGTCCGGGGCAGGACACTGAAGCTTTCTTT.

The J gene is TRBJ1-6, the V gene TRBV9; no reliable D call. CDR1 is SGDLS, CDR2 YYNGEE, per germline. The CDR3 covers 13 residues. V was shortened by 0 bases and J by 7 bases, with 5 bases between the two germline ends. CDR3 in amino acids: CASSVVENSPLHF. The CDR3 nucleotides read TGTGCCAGCAGCGTAGTTGAGAATTCACCCCTCCACTTT.

V and J are TRBV3-1 (or the pseudogene TRBV3-2) and TRBJ1-3, with a possible D match to TRBD1 (6 bases). The germline CDR1 and CDR2 sequences are LGHDT and YNNKEL (reference sequence). Trimming removed 1 base at V and 7 bases at J, with 14 bases between. The CDR3 has 15 amino acids. CDR3 nucleotides: TGTGCCAGCAGCCAAGTCGGACAAAGGGGGAACACCATATATTTT. Amino acids: CASSQVGQRGNTIYF.

This clone has a handful of counts. The chain joins TRBV25-1 to TRBJ1-1; 7 bases are shared with TRBD1. After removal of 5 bases from V and 5 bases from J, the junction contained 11 bases not matched to a gene. Looked up from germline, CDR1 is MGHDK and CDR2 is SYGVNS. This CDR3 contains 15 residues. The chain's CDR3 is CASSPMGQRGTEAFF. Here the CDR3 DNA reads TGTGCCAGCAGTCCAATGGGACAGAGGGGTACTGAAGCTTTCTTT.

This clone was observed a few times. The chain uses TRBV10-1 and TRBJ2-5, with 10 bases that match TRBD2. With V trimmed by 4 bases and J by 5 bases, 4 bases remained unmatched. Germline assignment: CDR1 WNHNN and CDR2 SYGVQD (reference sequence). This CDR3 comprises 14 residues. The CDR3 reads CASSAGTSDETQYF. CDR3 sequence (DNA): TGCGCCAGCAGTGCCGGGACTAGCGATGAGACCCAGTACTTC.

This clone has a single count. Other nucleotide sequences in the sample specify the same CDR3. The genes are TRBV27 and TRBJ2-7; a weak D match, TRBD2 (5 bases). The CDR3 runs 14 residues. V dropped 9 bases and J dropped 0 bases, with 15 bases sitting between them. Germline V CDR1 and CDR2: MNHEY, SMNVEV (reference sequence). CDR3 sequence (DNA): TGTGCCAGTAGCTTAGGAGGATCCTCCTACGAGCAGTACTTC. Amino acid sequence: CASSLGGSSYEQYF.

The chain is built from TRBV3-1 (or the pseudogene TRBV3-2) and TRBJ2-7; 11 nucleotides match TRBD2. With 1 base clipped from V and 4 bases from J, the junction kept 12 bases outside the gene matches. The CDR3 has 18 residues. CDR1 and CDR2 (germline): LGHDT, YNNKEL (reference sequence). CDR3 sequence reads: CASSQVPGTSGYPYEQYF. The CDR3 nucleotides are TGTGCCAGCAGCCAAGTTCCCGGGACTAGCGGTTACCCTTACGAGCAGTACTTC.